This T cell receptor (beta chain) is from a study of beta chain features in type 1 diabetes. About the study: Patients were similar to healthy donors in age and gender (as well as in cell yields).

As regards this clone: Its cognate antigen is unknown.

The entirety of the isolated RNA underwent reverse transcription, so expressed TCRB transcripts were sequenced. Using immunoSEQ multiplex PCR, the repertoire was profiled, and TCRdb retains in-frame clones only, with some absent. The table records almost 350,000 clones, less than 10% of them present only once. Study results and caveats: Among patients with Type 1 diabetes, TCRB CDR3s were moderately but significantly shorter in every one of the four CD4+ subsets.

Germline V gives CDR1 MGHDK, CDR2 SYGVNS. CDR3 length: 13 residues. The V segment lost 7 bases and the J segment 9 bases; nucleotides outside the gene matches: 7. The source is a woman under 30 in good health. The chain recombines TRBV25-1 with TRBJ2-1; 9 positions agree with TRBD2. The sample taken for sequencing was central memory CD4+ T cells from blood. The CDR3 DNA sequence: TGTGCCAGCAAAGCGGGGGGAGGTAGTGAGCAGTTCTTC. This codes for CASKAGGGSEQFF.